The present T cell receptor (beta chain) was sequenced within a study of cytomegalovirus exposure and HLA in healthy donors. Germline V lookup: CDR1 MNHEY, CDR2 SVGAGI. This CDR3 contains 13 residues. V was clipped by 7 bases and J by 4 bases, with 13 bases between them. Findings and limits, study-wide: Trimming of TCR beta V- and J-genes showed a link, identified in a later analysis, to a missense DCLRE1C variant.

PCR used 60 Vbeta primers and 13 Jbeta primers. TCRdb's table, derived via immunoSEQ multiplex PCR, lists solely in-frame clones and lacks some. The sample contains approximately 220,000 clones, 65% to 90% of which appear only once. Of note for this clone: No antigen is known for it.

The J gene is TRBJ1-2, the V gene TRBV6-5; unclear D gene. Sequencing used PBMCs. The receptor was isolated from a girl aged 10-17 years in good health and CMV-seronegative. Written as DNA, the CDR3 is TGTGCCAGCACCCCCGGCGGGGTCTATGGCTACACCTTC. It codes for CASTPGGVYGYTF.